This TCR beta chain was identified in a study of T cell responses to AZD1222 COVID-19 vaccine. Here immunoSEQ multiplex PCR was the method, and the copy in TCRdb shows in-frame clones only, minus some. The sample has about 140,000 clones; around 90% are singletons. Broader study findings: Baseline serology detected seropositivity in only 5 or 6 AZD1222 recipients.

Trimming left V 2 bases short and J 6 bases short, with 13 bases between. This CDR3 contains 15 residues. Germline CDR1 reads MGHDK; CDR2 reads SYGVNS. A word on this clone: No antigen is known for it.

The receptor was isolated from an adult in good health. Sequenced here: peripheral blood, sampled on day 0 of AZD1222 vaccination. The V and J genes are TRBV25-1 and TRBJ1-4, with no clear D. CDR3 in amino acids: CASSELLGLDEKLFF. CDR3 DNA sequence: TGTGCCAGCAGTGAACTACTGGGTTTAGATGAAAAACTGTTTTTT.